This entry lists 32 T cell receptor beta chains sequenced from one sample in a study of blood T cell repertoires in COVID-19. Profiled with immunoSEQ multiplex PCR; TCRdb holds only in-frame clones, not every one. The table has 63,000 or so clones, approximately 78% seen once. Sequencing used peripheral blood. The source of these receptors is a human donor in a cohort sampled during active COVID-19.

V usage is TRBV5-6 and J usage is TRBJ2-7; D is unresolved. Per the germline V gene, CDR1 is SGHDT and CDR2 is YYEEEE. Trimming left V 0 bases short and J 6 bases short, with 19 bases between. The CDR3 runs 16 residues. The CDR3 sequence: CASSLGTVVFSAEQYF. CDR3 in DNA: TGTGCCAGCAGCTTGGGCACAGTCGTCTTCTCTGCCGAGCAGTACTTC. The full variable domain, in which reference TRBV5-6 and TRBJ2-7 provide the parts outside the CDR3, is DAGVTQSPTHLIKTRGQQVTLRCSPKSGHDTVSWYQQALGQGPQFIFQYYEEEERQRGNFPDRFSGHQFPNYSSELNVNALLLGDSALYLCASSLGTVVFSAEQYFGPGTRLTVT.

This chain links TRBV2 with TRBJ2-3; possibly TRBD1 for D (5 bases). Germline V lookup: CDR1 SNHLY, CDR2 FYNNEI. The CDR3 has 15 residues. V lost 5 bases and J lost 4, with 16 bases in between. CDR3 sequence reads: CASSRTGFGADTQYF. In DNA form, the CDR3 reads TGTGCCAGCAGTCGCACAGGATTTGGCGCAGATACGCAGTATTTT.

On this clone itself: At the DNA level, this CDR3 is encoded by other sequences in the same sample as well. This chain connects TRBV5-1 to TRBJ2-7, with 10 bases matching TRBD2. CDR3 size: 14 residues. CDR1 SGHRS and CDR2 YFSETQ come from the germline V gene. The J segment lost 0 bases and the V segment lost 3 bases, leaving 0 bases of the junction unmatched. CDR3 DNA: TGCGCCAGCAGCTCTAGCGGGGGCTCCTACGAGCAGTACTTC. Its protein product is CASSSSGGSYEQYF.

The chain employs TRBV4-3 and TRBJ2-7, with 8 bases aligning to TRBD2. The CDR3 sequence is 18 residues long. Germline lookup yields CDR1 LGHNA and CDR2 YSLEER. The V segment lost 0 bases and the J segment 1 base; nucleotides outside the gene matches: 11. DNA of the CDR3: TGCGCCAGCAGCCAAGATTTGAGCGGGAGTTCGGTGTCCTACGAGCAGTACTTC. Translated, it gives CASSQDLSGSSVSYEQYF.

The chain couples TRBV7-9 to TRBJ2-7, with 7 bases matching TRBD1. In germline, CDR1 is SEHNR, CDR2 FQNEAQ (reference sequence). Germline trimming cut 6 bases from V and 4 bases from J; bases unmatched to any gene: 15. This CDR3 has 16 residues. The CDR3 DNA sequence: TGTGCCAGCAGTCCAACAGGGGCTGGGCCGGGATACGAGCAGTACTTC. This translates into CASSPTGAGPGYEQYF. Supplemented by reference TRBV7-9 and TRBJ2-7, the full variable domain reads DTGVSQNPRHKITKRGQNVTFRCDPISEHNRLYWYRQTLGQGPEFLTYFQNEAQLEKSRLLSDRFSAERPKGSFSTLEIQRTEQGDSAMYLCASSPTGAGPGYEQYFGPGTRLTVT.

In DNA form, the CDR3 reads TGTGCCAGCAGCCGACTGGGGGGGCACGAGCAGTACTTC. The encoded protein is CASSRLGGHEQYF. The rearrangement joins TRBV14 to TRBJ2-7; D is possibly TRBD2 (7 bases). The CDR3 covers 13 residues. Per the germline V gene, CDR1 is SGHDN and CDR2 is FVKESK. The ends were cut back, 4 bases at V and 5 bases at J, with 12 bases in the middle.

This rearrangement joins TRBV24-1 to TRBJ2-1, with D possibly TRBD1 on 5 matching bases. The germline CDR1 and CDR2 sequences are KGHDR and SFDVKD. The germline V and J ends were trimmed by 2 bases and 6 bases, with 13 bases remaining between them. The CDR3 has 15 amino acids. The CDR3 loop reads CATSDSQGRINEQFF. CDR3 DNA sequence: TGTGCCACCAGTGATTCCCAGGGAAGGATCAATGAGCAGTTCTTC.

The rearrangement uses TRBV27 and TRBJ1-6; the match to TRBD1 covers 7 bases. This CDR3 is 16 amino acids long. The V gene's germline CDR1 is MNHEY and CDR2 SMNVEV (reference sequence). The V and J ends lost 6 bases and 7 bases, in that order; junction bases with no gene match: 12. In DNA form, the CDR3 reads TGTGCCAGCAGGGGCGTGGAACAGGGGAGGAATTCACCCCTCCACTTT. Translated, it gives CASRGVEQGRNSPLHF.

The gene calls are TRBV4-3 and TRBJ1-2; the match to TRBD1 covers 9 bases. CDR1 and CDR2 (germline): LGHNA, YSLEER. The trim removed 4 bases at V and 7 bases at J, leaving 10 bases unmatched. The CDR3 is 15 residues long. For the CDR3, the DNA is TGCGCCAGCAGCCTCGCGGAACAGGGGGCCTCTGGCTACACCTTC. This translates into CASSLAEQGASGYTF.

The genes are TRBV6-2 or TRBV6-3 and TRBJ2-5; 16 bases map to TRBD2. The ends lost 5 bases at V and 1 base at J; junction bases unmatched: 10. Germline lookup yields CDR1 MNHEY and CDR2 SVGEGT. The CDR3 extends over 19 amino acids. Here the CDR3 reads CASSPGLAGGLALQETQYF. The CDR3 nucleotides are TGTGCCAGCAGTCCGGGACTAGCGGGAGGGTTGGCCCTCCAAGAGACCCAGTACTTC.

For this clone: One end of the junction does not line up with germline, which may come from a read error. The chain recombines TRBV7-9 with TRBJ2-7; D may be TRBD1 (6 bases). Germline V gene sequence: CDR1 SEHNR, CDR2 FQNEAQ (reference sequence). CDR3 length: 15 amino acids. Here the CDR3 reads CASSPYLTGSDEQYF. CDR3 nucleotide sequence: TGTGCCAGCAGCCCCTACCTGACAGGCTCCGACGAGCAGTACTTC.

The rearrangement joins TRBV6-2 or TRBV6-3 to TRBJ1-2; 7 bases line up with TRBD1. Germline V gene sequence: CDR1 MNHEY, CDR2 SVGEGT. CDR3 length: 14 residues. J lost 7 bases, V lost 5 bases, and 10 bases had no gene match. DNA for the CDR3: TGTGCCAGCAGTACGAACGACAGGGCCCGTGGCTACACCTTC. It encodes CASSTNDRARGYTF.

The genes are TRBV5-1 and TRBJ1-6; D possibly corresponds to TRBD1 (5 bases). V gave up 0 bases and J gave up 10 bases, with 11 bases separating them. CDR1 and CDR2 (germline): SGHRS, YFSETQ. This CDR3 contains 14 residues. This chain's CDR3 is CASSLGQGESPLHF. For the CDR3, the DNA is TGCGCCAGCAGCTTGGGGCAGGGTGAATCACCCCTCCACTTT.

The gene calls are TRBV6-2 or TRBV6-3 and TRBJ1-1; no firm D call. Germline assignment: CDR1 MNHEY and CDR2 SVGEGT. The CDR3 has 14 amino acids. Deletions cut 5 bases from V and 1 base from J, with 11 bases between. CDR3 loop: CASSHSEGNTEAFF. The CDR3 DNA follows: TGTGCCAGCAGTCACAGTGAGGGGAACACTGAAGCTTTCTTT.

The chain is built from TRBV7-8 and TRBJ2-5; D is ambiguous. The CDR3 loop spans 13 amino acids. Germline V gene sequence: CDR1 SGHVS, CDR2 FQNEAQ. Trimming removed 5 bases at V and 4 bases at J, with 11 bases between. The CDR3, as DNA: TGTGCCAGCAGCCCGTTGGGCGTAGAGACCCAGTACTTC. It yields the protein CASSPLGVETQYF. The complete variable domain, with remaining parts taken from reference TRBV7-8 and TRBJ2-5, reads GAGVSQSPRYKVAKRGQDVALRCDPISGHVSLFWYQQALGQGPEFLTYFQNEAQLDKSGLPSDRFFAERPEGSVSTLKIQRTQQEDSAVYLCASSPLGVETQYFGPGTRLLVL.

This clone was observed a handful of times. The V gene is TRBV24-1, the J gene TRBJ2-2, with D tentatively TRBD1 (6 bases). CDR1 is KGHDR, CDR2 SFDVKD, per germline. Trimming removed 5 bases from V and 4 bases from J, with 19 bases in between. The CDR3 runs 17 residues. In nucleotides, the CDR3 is TGTGCCACCAGTGGTTCCTTACAGGGTTCCAGCACCGGGGAGCTGTTTTTT. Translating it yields CATSGSLQGSSTGELFF.

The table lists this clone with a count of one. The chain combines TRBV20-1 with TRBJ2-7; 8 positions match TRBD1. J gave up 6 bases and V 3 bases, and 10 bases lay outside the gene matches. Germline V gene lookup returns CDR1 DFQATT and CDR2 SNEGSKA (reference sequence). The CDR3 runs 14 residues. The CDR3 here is CSASGDRFSPEQYF. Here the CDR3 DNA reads TGCAGTGCTAGTGGGGACAGGTTTTCCCCCGAGCAGTACTTC.

The CDR3 DNA sequence: TGTGCCTGGAGGGTAACAGGGCTGGTCACAGATACGCAGTATTTT. It is translated as CAWRVTGLVTDTQYF. V usage is TRBV30 and J usage is TRBJ2-3; D is perhaps TRBD1 (6 bases). Germline CDR1 is GTSNPN and CDR2 is SVGIG (reference sequence). V dropped 3 bases and J dropped 2 bases, with 15 bases sitting between them. The CDR3 totals 15 residues.

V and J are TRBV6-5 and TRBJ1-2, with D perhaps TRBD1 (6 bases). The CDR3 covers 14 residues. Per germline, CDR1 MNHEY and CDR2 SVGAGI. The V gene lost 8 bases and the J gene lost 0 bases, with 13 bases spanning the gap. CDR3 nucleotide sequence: TGTGCCAGCCAAACAGGGACGGCTAACTATGGCTACACCTTC. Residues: CASQTGTANYGYTF.

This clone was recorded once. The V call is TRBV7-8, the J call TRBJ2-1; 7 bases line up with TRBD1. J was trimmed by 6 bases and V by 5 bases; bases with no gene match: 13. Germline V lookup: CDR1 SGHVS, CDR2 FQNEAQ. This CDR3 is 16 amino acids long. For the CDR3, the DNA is TGTGCCAGCAGCCCATCGGACAGGTATCTGACCAATGAGCAGTTCTTC. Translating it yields CASSPSDRYLTNEQFF.

The DNA for the CDR3 is TGTGCCTGGGGTTGGAGGGAGACCCAGTACTTC. It is translated as CAWGWRETQYF. V usage is TRBV30 and J usage is TRBJ2-5, with D possibly TRBD2 on 5 matching bases. Germline V gene data show CDR1 as GTSNPN and CDR2 as SVGIG (reference sequence). This CDR3 spans 11 amino acids. With 5 bases removed from V and 5 bases from J, the gap between germline ends came to 9 bases.

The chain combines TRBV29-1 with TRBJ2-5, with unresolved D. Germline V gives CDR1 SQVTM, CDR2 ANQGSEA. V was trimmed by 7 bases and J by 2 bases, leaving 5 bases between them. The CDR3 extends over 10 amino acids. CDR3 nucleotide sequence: TGCAGCGCCCTTCAAGAGACCCAGTACTTC. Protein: CSALQETQYF.

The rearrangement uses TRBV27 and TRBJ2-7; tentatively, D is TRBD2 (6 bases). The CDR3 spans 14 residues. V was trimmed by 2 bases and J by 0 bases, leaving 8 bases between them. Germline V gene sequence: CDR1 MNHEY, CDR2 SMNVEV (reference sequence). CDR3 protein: CASSLAGRSYEQYF. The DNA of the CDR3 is TGTGCCAGCAGTTTAGCGGGACGCTCCTACGAGCAGTACTTC.

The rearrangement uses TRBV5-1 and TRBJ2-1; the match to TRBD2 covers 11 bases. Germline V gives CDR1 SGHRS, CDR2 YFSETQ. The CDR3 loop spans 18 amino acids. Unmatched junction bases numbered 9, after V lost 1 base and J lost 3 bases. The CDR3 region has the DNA TGCGCCAGCAGCTTGACTAGCGGGAGAATCTTGGTCTACAATGAGCAGTTCTTC. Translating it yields CASSLTSGRILVYNEQFF.

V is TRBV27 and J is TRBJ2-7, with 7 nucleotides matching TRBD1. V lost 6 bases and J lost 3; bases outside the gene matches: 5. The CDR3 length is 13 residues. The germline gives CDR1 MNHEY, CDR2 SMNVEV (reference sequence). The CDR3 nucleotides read TGTGCCAGCAGACCGAGGGGGCTCTACGAGCAGTACTTC. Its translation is CASRPRGLYEQYF.

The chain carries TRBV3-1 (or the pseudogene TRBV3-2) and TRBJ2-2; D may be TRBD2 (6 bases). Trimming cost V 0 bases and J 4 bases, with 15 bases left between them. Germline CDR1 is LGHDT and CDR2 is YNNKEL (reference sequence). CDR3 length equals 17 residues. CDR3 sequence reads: CASSQDIVGGFTGELFF. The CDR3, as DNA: TGTGCCAGCAGCCAAGATATCGTGGGAGGTTTCACCGGGGAGCTGTTTTTT.

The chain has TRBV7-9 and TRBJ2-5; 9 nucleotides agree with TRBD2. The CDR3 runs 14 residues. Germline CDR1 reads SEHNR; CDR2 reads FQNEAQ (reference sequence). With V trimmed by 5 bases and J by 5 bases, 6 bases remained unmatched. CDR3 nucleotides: TGTGCCAGCAGCGATAGCGGGAGCCTGGAGACCCAGTACTTC. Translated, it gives CASSDSGSLETQYF. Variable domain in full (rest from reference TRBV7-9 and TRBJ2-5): DTGVSQNPRHKITKRGQNVTFRCDPISEHNRLYWYRQTLGQGPEFLTYFQNEAQLEKSRLLSDRFSAERPKGSFSTLEIQRTEQGDSAMYLCASSDSGSLETQYFGPGTRLLVL.

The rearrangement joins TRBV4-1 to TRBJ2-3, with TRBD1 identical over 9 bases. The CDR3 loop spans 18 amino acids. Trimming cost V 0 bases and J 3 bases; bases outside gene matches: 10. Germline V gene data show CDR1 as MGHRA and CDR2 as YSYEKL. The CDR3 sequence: CASSQDAGQGRRTDTQYF. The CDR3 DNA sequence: TGCGCCAGCAGCCAAGACGCGGGACAGGGTCGTAGAACAGATACGCAGTATTTT.

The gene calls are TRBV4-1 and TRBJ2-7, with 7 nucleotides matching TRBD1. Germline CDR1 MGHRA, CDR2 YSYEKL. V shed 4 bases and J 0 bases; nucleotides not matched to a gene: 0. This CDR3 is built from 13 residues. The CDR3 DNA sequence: TGCGCCAGCAGCCGGGACAGCTCCTACGAGCAGTACTTC. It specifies CASSRDSSYEQYF.

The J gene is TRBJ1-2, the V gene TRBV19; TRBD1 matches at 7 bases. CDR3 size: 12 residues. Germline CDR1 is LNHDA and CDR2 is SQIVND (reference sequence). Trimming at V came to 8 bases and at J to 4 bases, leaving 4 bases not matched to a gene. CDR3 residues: CASRTGGYGYTF. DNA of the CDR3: TGTGCCAGTCGGACAGGAGGCTATGGCTACACCTTC.

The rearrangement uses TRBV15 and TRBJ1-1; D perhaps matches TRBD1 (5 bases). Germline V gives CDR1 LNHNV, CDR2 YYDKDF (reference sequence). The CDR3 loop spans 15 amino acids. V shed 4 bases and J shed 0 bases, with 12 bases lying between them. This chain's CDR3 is CATSTRQTMNTEAFF. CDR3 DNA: TGTGCCACCAGCACCAGACAGACGATGAACACTGAAGCTTTCTTT.

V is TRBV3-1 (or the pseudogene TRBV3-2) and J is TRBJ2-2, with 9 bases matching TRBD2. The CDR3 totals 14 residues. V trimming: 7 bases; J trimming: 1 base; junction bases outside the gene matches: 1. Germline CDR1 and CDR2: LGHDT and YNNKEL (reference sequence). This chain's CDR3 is CASMRGGNTGELFF. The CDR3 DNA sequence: TGTGCCAGCATGCGGGGGGGGAACACCGGGGAGCTGTTTTTT.